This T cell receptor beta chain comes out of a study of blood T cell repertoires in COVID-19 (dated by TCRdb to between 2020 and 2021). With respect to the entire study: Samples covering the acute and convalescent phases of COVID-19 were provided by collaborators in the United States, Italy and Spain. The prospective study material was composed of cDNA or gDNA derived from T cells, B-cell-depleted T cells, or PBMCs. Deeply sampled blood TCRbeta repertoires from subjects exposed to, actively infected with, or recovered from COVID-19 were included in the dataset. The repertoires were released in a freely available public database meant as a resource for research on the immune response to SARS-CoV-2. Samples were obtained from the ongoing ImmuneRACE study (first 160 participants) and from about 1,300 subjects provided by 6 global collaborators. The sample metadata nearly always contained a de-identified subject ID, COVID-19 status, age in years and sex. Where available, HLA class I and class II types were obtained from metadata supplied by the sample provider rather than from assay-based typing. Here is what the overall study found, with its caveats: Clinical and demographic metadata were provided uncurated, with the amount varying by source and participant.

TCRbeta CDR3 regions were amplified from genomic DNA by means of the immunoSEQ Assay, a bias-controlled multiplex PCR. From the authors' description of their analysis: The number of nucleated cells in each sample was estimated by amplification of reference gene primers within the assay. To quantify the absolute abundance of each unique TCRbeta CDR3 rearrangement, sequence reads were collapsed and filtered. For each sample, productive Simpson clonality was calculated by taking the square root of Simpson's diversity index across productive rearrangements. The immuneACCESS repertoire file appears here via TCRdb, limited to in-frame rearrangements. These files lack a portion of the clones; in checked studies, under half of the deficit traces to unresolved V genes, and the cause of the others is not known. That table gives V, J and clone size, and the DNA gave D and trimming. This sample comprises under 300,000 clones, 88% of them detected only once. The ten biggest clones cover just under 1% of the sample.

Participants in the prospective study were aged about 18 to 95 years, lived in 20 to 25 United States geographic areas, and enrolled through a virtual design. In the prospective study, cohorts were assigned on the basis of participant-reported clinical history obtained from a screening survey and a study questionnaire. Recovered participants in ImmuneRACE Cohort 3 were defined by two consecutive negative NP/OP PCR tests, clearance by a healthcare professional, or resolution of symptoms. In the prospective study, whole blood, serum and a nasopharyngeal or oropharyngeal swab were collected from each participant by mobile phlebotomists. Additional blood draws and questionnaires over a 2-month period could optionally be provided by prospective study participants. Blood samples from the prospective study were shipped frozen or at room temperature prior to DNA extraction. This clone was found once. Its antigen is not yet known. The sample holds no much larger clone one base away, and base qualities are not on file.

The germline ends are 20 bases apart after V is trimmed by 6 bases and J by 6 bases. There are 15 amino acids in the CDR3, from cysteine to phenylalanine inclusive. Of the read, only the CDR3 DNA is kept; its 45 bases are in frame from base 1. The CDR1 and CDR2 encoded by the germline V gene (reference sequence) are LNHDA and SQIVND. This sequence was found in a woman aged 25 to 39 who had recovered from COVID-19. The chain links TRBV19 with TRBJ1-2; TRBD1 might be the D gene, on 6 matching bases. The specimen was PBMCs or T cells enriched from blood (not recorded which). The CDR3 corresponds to CASRTHSGTTHGYTF. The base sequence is TGTGCCAGTAGGACTCACTCAGGGACAACGCATGGCTACACCTTC.